This T cell receptor beta chain is from a study of shared clonotypes between healthy human individuals. In the authors' workflow: Junction-only immunoSEQ sequences carried no quality scores, so filtering differed. Generated by immunoSEQ multiplex PCR, the TCRdb table keeps only in-frame clones and is missing some. The V and J calls and the clone size are those of that table, but D and trimming were determined from the DNA. Among about 1 million clones, about 77% were seen once, and the ten largest hold approximately 1.5%. V was cut by 5 bases and J by 2 bases, with 7 bases left in between. Germline-derived CDR1 and CDR2 are MNHNS and SASEGT. The CDR3 loop spans 12 amino acids. A word on this clone: Different DNA sequences within this sample yield the same CDR3.

The sample taken for sequencing was memory CD4+ T cells sorted from blood. Subset reported: CD45RA-negative fraction. V is TRBV6-1 and J is TRBJ2-7; unclear D gene. This receptor was identified in a man between 18 and 35 years old in good health. As DNA, the CDR3 is TGTGCCAGCAGTCGGGTCCCCTACGAGCAGTACTTC. This encodes CASSRVPYEQYF.